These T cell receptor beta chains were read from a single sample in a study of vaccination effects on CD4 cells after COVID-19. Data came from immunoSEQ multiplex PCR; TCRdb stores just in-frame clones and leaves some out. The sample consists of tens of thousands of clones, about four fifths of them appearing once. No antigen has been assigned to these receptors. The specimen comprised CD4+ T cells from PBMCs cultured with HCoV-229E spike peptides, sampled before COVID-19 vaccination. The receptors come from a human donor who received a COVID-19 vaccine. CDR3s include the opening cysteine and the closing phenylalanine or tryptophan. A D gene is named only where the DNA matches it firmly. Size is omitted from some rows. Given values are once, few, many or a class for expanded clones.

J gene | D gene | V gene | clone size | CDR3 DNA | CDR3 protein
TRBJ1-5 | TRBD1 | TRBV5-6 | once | TGTGCCAGCTCAGCACAGGGGTGGAGAAGCAATCAGCCCCAGCATTTT | CASSAQGWRSNQPQHF
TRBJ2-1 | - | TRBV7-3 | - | TGTGCCAGCAGCCCCACGGACTTAAAAACCAATGAGCAGTTCTTC | CASSPTDLKTNEQFF
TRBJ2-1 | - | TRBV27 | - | TGTGCCAGCACGGGGGCGGGAACATACAATGAGCAGTTCTTC | CASTGAGTYNEQFF
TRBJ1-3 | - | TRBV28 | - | TGTGCCAGCAGTTGGCCAGGGCCAGAAAACACCATATATTTT | CASSWPGPENTIYF
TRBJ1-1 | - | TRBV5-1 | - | TGCGCCAGCAGCTCAGTGGGCGGAATGAACACTGAAGCTTTCTTT | CASSSVGGMNTEAFF
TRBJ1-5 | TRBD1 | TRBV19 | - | TGTGCCAGTAGTGTTGGACAGGGGGCTAATAGCAATCAGCCCCAGCATTTT | CASSVGQGANSNQPQHF
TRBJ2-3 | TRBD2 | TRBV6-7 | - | TGTGCCAGCAGTACTTTAAGCGGGGCGGGAGGAAGGGCAGATACGCAGTATTTT | CASSTLSGAGGRADTQYF
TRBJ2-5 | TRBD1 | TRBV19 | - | TGTGCCAGTAGTATCGGTGGACAGGGTGGTCAAGAGACCCAGTACTTC | CASSIGGQGGQETQYF
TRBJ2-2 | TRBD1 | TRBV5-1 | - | TGCGCCAGCAGGGATCACAGGGGGCGGTTGGTAACGAACACCGGGGAGCTGTTTTTT | CASRDHRGRLVTNTGELFF
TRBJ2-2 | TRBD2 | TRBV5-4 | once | TGTGCCAGCAGCTTGGCTGGACTAGCGGCGAACACCGGGGAGCTGTTTTTT | CASSLAGLAANTGELFF
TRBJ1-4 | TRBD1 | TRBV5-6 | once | TGTGCCAGCAGCTTGTTAGGACAGGGGAGGAATGAAAAACTGTTTTTT | CASSLLGQGRNEKLFF
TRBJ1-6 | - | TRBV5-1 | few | TGCGCCAGCAGCTTTGAAGTGGCGGGTAATTCACCCCTCCACTTT | CASSFEVAGNSPLHF
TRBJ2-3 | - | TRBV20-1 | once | TGCAGTGCTCAATGGGCAGATACGCAGTATTTT | CSAQWADTQYF
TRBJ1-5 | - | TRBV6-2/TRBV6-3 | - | TGTGCCAGCAGTGATTGGGGAGGGAAGAGTCAGCCCCAGCATTTT | CASSDWGGKSQPQHF
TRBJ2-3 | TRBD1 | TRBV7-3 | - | TGTGCCAGCAGCTTAATCGGGACAGGGAGCACAGATACGCAGTATTTT | CASSLIGTGSTDTQYF
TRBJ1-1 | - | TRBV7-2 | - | TGTGCCAGCAGACGACGTGGGGCCGGGGCGAACACTGAAGCTTTCTTT | CASRRRGAGANTEAFF
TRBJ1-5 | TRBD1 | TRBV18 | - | TGTGCCAGCTCACCGGGACAGGGGTCGCCCCAGCATTTT | CASSPGQGSPQHF
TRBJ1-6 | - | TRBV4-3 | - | TGCGCCAGCAGCCAAGAGGTGACGGGTTCACCCCTCCACTTT | CASSQEVTGSPLHF
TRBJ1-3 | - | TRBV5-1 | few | TGCGCCAGCAGCTTGAGCCAGTTGTCTGGAAACACCATATATTTT | CASSLSQLSGNTIYF
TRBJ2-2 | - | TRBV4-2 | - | TGTGCCAGCAGCCAGAATACTAGACTCACCGGGGAGCTGTTTTTT | CASSQNTRLTGELFF
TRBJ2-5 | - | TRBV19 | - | TGTGCCAGTAGTATGGGTCAAGAGACCCAGTACTTC | CASSMGQETQYF
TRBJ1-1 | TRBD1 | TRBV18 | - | TGTGCCAGCTCACCAGGGACAGGGGCATTTGAAGCTTTCTTT | CASSPGTGAFEAFF
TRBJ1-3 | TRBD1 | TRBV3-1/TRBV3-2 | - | TGTGCCAGCAGCCAACGAGGGACAGGCTCTGGAAACACCATATATTTT | CASSQRGTGSGNTIYF
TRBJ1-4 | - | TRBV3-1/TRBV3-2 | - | TGTGCCAGCAGCCAAGCCAGCGGGACCGAGAGTTATGAAAAACTGTTTTTT | CASSQASGTESYEKLFF
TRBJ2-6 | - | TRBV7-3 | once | TGTGCCAGCAGCCCCGCGGGGTCTGGGGCCAACGTCCTGACTTTC | CASSPAGSGANVLTF
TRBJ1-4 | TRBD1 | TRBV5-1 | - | TGCGCCAGCAGCTGGCAAGGGACAGAGGGGGAAAAACTGTTTTTT | CASSWQGTEGEKLFF
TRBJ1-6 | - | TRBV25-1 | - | TGTGCCAGCAGTGAATCATTAGGGGGAGTGCAGGCTTCACCCCTCCACTTT | CASSESLGGVQASPLHF
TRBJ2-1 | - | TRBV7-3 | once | TGTGCCAGCAGCTTATCTGGAGGCGACTACAATGAGCAGTTCTTC | CASSLSGGDYNEQFF
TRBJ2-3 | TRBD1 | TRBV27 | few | TGTGCCAGCCGGAGGGTGACAGGGGGAGGTTATACGCAGTATTTT | CASRRVTGGGYTQYF
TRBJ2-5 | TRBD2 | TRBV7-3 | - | TGTGCCAGCAGCTTAGGCCTAGCGGGGGGGCATGGAGAGACCCAGTACTTC | CASSLGLAGGHGETQYF
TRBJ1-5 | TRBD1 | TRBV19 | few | TGTGCCAGTCCAGGGGGGAGCAATCAGCCCCAGCATTTT | CASPGGSNQPQHF
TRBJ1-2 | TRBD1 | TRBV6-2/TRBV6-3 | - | TGTGCCAGCAGCCGCGACAGGGGTGAAGGCTACACCTTC | CASSRDRGEGYTF
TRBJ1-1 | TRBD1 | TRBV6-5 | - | TGTGCCAGCACCCCACAGGGGGCTTGGACTGAAGCTTTCTTT | CASTPQGAWTEAFF
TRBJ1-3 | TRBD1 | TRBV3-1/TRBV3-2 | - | TGTGCCAGCAGCATGTACAGGGGATCTGGAAACACCATATATTTT | CASSMYRGSGNTIYF
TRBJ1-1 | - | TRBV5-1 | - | TGCGCCAGCAGCTTTGGGGCAAACACTGAAGCTTTCTTT | CASSFGANTEAFF
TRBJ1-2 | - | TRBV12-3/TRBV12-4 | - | TGTGCCAGCAGTTTGGTCGGGTCGTACGGCTACACCTTC | CASSLVGSYGYTF
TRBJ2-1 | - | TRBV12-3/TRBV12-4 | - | TGTGCCAGCAGTCCCGACAAGAATGAGCAGTTCTTC | CASSPDKNEQFF
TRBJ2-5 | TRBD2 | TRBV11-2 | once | TGTGCCAGCAGCTTAGATCTAGCGGGGGACACCCAGTACTTC | CASSLDLAGDTQYF
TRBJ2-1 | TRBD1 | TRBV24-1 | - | TGTGCCACCAGTGATTCAACGACAGGGGTCAATGAGCAGTTCTTC | CATSDSTTGVNEQFF
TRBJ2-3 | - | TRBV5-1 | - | TGCGCCAGCAGCTTGGACGCCAGGGTGGGAAATACGCAGTATTTT | CASSLDARVGNTQYF
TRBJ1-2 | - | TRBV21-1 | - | TGTGCCAGCAGCAAAGAAGCCGGGACAGGCTATGGCTACACCTTC | CASSKEAGTGYGYTF
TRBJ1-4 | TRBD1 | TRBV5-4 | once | TGTGCCAGCAGCTTGGATATCAGGGGGCTGTTTTTT | CASSLDIRGLFF
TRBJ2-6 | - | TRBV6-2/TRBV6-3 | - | TGTGCCAGCAGCCCTGTAGGGTCTGGGGCCAACGTCCTGACTTTC | CASSPVGSGANVLTF
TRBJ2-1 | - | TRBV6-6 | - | TGTGCCAGCAGTTCGAGTGGCAATGAGCAGTTCTTC | CASSSSGNEQFF
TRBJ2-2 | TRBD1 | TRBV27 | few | TGTGCCAGCAGGGGCGGACAGGGGGCGATCACCGGGGAGCTGTTTTTT | CASRGGQGAITGELFF